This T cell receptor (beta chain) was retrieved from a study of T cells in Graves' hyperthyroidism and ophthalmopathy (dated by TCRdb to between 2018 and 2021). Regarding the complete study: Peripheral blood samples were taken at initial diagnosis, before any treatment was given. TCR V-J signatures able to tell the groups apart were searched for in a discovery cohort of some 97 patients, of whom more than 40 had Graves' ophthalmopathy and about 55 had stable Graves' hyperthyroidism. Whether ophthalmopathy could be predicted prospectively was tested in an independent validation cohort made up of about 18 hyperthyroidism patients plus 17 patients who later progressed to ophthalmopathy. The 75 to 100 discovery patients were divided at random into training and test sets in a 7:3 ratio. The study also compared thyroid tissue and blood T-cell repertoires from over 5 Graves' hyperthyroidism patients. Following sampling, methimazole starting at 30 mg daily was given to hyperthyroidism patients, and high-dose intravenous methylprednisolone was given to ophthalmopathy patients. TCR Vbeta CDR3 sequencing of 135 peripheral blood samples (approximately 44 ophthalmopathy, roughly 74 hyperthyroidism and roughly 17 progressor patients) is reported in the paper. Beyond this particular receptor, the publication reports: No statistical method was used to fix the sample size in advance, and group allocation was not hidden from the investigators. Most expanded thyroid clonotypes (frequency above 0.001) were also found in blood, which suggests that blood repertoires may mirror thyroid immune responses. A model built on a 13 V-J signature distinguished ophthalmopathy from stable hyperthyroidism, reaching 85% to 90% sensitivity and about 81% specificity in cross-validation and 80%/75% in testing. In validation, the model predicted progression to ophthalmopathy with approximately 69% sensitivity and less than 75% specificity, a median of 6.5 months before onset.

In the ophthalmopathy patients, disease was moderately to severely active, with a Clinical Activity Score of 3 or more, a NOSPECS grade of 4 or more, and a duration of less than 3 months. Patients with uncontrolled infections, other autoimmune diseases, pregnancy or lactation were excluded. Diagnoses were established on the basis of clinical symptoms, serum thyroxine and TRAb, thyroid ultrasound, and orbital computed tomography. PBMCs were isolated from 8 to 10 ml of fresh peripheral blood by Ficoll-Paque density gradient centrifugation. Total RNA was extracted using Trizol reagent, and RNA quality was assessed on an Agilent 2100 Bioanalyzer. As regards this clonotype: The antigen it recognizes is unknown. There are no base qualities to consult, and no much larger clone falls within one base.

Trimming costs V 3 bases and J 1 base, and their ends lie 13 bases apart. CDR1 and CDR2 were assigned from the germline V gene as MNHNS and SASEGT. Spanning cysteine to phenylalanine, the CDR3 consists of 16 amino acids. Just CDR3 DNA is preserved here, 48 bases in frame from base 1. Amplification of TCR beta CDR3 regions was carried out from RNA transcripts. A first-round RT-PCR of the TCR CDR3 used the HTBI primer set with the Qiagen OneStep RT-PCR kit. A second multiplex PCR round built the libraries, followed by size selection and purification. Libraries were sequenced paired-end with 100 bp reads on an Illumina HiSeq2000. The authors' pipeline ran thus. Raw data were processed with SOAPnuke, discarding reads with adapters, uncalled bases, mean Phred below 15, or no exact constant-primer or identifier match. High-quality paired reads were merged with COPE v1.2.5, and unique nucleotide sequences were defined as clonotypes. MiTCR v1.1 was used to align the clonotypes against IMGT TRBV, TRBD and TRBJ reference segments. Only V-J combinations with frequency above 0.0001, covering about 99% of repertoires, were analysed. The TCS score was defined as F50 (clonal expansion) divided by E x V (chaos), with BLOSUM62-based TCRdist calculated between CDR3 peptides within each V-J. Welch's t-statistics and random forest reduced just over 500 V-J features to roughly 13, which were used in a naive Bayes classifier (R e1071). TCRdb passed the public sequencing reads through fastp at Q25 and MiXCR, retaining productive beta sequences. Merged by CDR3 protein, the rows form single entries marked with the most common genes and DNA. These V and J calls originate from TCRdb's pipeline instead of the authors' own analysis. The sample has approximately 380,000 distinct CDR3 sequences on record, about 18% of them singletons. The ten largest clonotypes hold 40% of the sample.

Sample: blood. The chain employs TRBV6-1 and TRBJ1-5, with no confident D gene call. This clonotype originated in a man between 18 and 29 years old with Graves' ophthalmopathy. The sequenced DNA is TGTGCCAGCAGTGAGGGTAGGGTGTTGAGCAATCAGCCCCAGCATTTT. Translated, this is CASSEGRVLSNQPQHF.